Below, 20 T cell receptor beta chains from the same sample are listed, as sequenced in a study of blood T cell repertoires in COVID-19. Assay used: immunoSEQ multiplex PCR; TCRdb lists only in-frame clones, some missing. This repertoire shows more than 120,000 clones, 70% to 90% found once; its top ten account for around 26%. The sequenced sample consisted of peripheral blood. Receptor source: a human donor in a cohort sampled during active COVID-19.

This rearrangement joins TRBV11-2 to TRBJ2-1; D gene uncertain. This CDR3 has 12 amino acids. The V and J ends lost 5 bases and 8 bases respectively, with 10 bases between them. The germline V gene encodes CDR1 SGHAT and CDR2 FQNNGV. CDR3 nucleotides: TGTGCCAGCAGCCTTAGTTTTCATGAGCAGTTCTTC. It translates to CASSLSFHEQFF.

Written as DNA, the CDR3 is TGTGCCAGTAGTATAGCAGGGGCCATGAACACTGAAGCTTTCTTT. Amino acids: CASSIAGAMNTEAFF. The genes are TRBV19 and TRBJ1-1, with a possible D match to TRBD1 (6 bases). CDR3 length: 15 residues. Germline-derived CDR1 and CDR2 are LNHDA and SQIVND (reference sequence). Trimming took off 1 base at V and 0 bases at J, with 9 bases between the two ends.

The chain couples TRBV19 to TRBJ2-1; D not resolved. V was shortened by 3 bases and J by 6 bases, with 15 bases between the two germline ends. The CDR3 is 15 residues long. Germline-derived CDR1 and CDR2 are LNHDA and SQIVND (reference sequence). CDR3 residues: CASSIQSLAPNEQFF. In DNA, the CDR3 is TGTGCCAGTAGTATCCAGTCTCTTGCCCCCAATGAGCAGTTCTTC.

The chain links TRBV13 to TRBJ1-3, with D perhaps TRBD1 (5 bases). The CDR3 loop spans 14 amino acids. Trimming cost V 4 bases and J 2 bases, with 9 bases left between them. In germline, CDR1 is PRHDT, CDR2 FYEKMQ (reference sequence). CDR3 amino acids: CASSSQGAGNTIYF. The CDR3 DNA sequence: TGTGCCAGCAGCTCCCAGGGTGCTGGAAACACCATATATTTT.

The J gene is TRBJ2-4, the V gene TRBV6-2 or TRBV6-3; TRBD1 matches 7 bases. The J segment lost 0 bases and the V segment lost 6 bases, leaving 14 bases of the junction unmatched. Germline lookup yields CDR1 MNHEY and CDR2 SVGEGT. The length of the CDR3 is 18 residues. The CDR3 sequence: CASSPHTGTALAKNIQYF. The CDR3 nucleotides are TGTGCCAGCAGCCCTCATACCGGGACAGCTCTAGCCAAAAACATTCAGTACTTC.

The table lists this clone with many counts. The chain joins TRBV5-1 to TRBJ2-7, with D perhaps matching TRBD2 (6 bases). Germline V CDR1 and CDR2: SGHRS, YFSETQ. V shed 5 bases and J shed 3 bases, with 21 bases lying between them. There are 16 residues in the CDR3. The CDR3 bases are TGCGCCAGCAGTAGCGACGGCGAATGGGGGGTCTACGAGCAGTACTTC. Protein: CASSSDGEWGVYEQYF. Looking up the rest from reference TRBV5-1 and TRBJ2-7 gives the full variable domain: KAGVTQTPRYLIKTRGQQVTLSCSPISGHRSVSWYQQTPGQGLQFLFEYFSETQRNKGNFPGRFSGRQFSNSRSEMNVSTLELGDSALYLCASSSDGEWGVYEQYFGPGTRLTVT.

The rearrangement uses TRBV29-1 and TRBJ1-2; TRBD1 aligns across 7 bases. The CDR3 is 11 amino acids. Germline-derived CDR1 and CDR2 are SQVTM and ANQGSEA. V was clipped by 7 bases and J by 4 bases; unmatched bases: 3. For the CDR3, the DNA is TGCAGCGCTCGGACAGGCTATGGCTACACCTTC. It codes for CSARTGYGYTF. The full variable domain, rest sourced from reference TRBV29-1 and TRBJ1-2, is SAVISQKPSRDICQRGTSLTIQCQVDSQVTMMFWYRQQPGQSLTLIATANQGSEATYESGFVIDKFPISRPNLTFSTLTVSNMSPEDSSIYLCSARTGYGYTFGSGTRLTVV.

The rearrangement uses TRBV3-1 (or the pseudogene TRBV3-2) and TRBJ2-2; 9 bases are a match to TRBD1. V was pared by 7 bases and J by 5 bases, with 5 bases of the junction left unmatched. Germline values: CDR1 LGHDT, CDR2 YNNKEL (reference sequence). The CDR3 length is 14 residues. CDR3: CASTRQGGTGELFF. The CDR3 nucleotides read TGTGCCAGCACACGACAGGGGGGGACCGGGGAGCTGTTTTTT.

The V gene is TRBV7-2, the J gene TRBJ2-1; 9 bases map to TRBD2. V shed 1 base, J shed 9 bases, and the junction held 7 bases outside the gene matches. In germline, CDR1 is SGHTA, CDR2 FQGNSA. The CDR3 consists of 15 residues. The CDR3 protein is CASSLVAAGGLEQFF. The CDR3 nucleotides are TGTGCCAGCAGCTTAGTTGCCGCGGGGGGGCTTGAGCAGTTCTTC.

This clone has a handful of counts. The chain links TRBV5-3 to TRBJ1-5, with 8 bases matching TRBD1. TRBV5-3 is known as an ORF, though its function is uncertain. The CDR3 sequence is 14 residues long. J was trimmed by 5 bases and V by 4 bases; bases with no gene match: 5. This chain's CDR3 is CARSGWTGHQPQHF. CDR3 in DNA: TGTGCCAGAAGCGGGTGGACAGGGCATCAGCCCCAGCATTTT.

The chain links TRBV6-5 to TRBJ2-5; no clear D. Trimming left V 0 bases short and J 4 bases short, with 15 bases between. The CDR3 has 16 residues. Germline V gives CDR1 MNHEY, CDR2 SVGAGI. CDR3 DNA sequence: TGTGCCAGCAGTTACTCGAAGGTGACCCGCGGAGAGACCCAGTACTTC. This gives the protein CASSYSKVTRGETQYF.

The chain couples TRBV2 to TRBJ1-1, with 11 bases that match TRBD1. V lost 7 bases and J lost 3; bases outside the gene matches: 1. The CDR3 covers 13 residues. Germline values: CDR1 SNHLY, CDR2 FYNNEI. The DNA of the CDR3 is TGTGCCAGCATGGGACAGGGGGACACTGAAGCTTTCTTT. Amino acids: CASMGQGDTEAFF.

This chain joins TRBV5-6 and TRBJ1-3; D is unclear. Trimming left V 3 bases short and J 0 bases short, with 10 bases between. This CDR3 comprises 15 residues. Per the germline V gene, CDR1 is SGHDT and CDR2 is YYEEEE. CDR3 in amino acids: CASSYRRVSGNTIYF. DNA for the CDR3: TGTGCCAGCAGCTACCGACGGGTCTCTGGAAACACCATATATTTT.

The chain joins TRBV18 to TRBJ2-3; 10 bases align to TRBD1. The V gene's germline CDR1 is KGHSH and CDR2 LQKENI. The CDR3 loop spans 15 amino acids. V trimming: 3 bases; J trimming: 3 bases; junction bases outside the gene matches: 3. DNA of the CDR3: TGTGCCAGCTCACCGCGGACAGGGGGAACAGATACGCAGTATTTT. This translates into CASSPRTGGTDTQYF.

The chain has TRBV10-3 and TRBJ2-5, with unresolved D. V was pared by 5 bases and J by 5 bases, with 9 bases between. This CDR3 is 12 amino acids long. The germline CDR1 and CDR2 sequences are ENHRY and SYGVKD. CDR3 DNA sequence: TGTGCCATCAGTTATTCCGGGGAGACCCAGTACTTC. Translated, it gives CAISYSGETQYF.

This clone was seen once. The chain uses TRBV7-9 and TRBJ2-1, with D unclear. The CDR3 runs to 11 residues. Trimming removed 3 bases at V and 15 bases at J, with 12 bases between. Per germline, CDR1 SEHNR and CDR2 FQNEAQ (reference sequence). The CDR3 is CASSLGPWSFF. CDR3 DNA: TGTGCCAGCAGCTTGGGCCCCTGGTCGTTCTTC.

The J gene is TRBJ1-1, the V gene TRBV10-3; 7 nucleotides line up with TRBD1. The CDR3 consists of 14 residues. Trimming took 4 bases from V and 0 from J; bases not matched to a gene: 2. CDR1 is ENHRY, CDR2 SYGVKD, per germline. The CDR3 protein is CAISATGLNTEAFF. CDR3 bases: TGTGCCATCAGTGCGACAGGGCTGAACACTGAAGCTTTCTTT.

This chain joins TRBV5-4 and TRBJ2-7; 9 positions match TRBD1. V lost 4 bases and J lost 3; bases outside the gene matches: 11. The germline V gene has CDR1 SGHNT and CDR2 YYREEE (reference sequence). This CDR3 contains 16 residues. CDR3 region: CASSVAGTGKFYEQYF. In nucleotides, the CDR3 is TGTGCCAGCAGCGTAGCCGGGACAGGGAAGTTCTACGAGCAGTACTTC.

This chain joins TRBV4-3 and TRBJ2-2; D is possibly TRBD1 (6 bases). V lost 0 bases to trimming and J lost 5 bases, with 16 bases between them. This CDR3 is 17 amino acids long. Looked up from germline, CDR1 is LGHNA and CDR2 is YSLEER. This CDR3 is CASSQEGWGPGTGELFF. CDR3 nucleotide sequence: TGCGCCAGCAGCCAAGAGGGGTGGGGGCCGGGAACCGGGGAGCTGTTTTTT.

The chain is built from TRBV5-1 and TRBJ2-1; TRBD2 matches at 10 bases. The germline gives CDR1 SGHRS, CDR2 YFSETQ. This CDR3 comprises 15 residues. Trimming removed 4 bases from V and 2 bases from J; junction bases left unmatched: 3. This CDR3 reads CASSVAGGTYNEQFF. Written as DNA, the CDR3 is TGCGCCAGCAGCGTAGCGGGGGGCACCTACAATGAGCAGTTCTTC.